The 23 T cell receptor beta chains below were found in one sample sequenced in a study of T cell changes during pregnancy in multiple sclerosis. Sequenced by immunoSEQ multiplex PCR; TCRdb stores in-frame clones only, minus some. The sample consists of over 65,000 clones, about 89% of them appearing once. Sequencing used peripheral blood, obtained in the first trimester of pregnancy. These receptors all stem from a female donor with multiple sclerosis, enrolled in a pregnancy study.

V and J are TRBV10-3 and TRBJ1-5; D possibly corresponds to TRBD1 (6 bases). This CDR3 has 15 amino acids. The V end was cut by 6 bases, the J end by 3 bases, with 15 bases between. Looked up from germline, CDR1 is ENHRY and CDR2 is SYGVKD. The CDR3 DNA reads TGTGCCATCAGCGCAGGGGATTCGAACAATCAGCCCCAGCATTTT. This codes for CAISAGDSNNQPQHF.

This clone was seen a single time. The rearrangement joins TRBV6-5 to TRBJ2-3; 7 positions agree with TRBD1. Germline V gene data show CDR1 as MNHEY and CDR2 as SVGAGI. The CDR3 runs 13 residues. With V trimmed by 2 bases and J by 9 bases, 5 bases remained unmatched. In DNA, the CDR3 is TGTGCCAGCAGTTACGACAGGGATGCGACGCAGTATTTT. Its translation is CASSYDRDATQYF.

The chain combines TRBV6-1 with TRBJ1-6; D is uncertain. The CDR3 is 15 residues long. Deletions cut 2 bases from V and 5 bases from J, with 10 bases between. Germline V gives CDR1 MNHNS, CDR2 SASEGT. The CDR3 loop reads CASSELPVDNSPLHF. CDR3 DNA sequence: TGTGCCAGCAGTGAATTGCCAGTCGATAATTCACCCCTCCACTTT.

This clone occurred once. The chain is built from TRBV11-2 and TRBJ2-7; 7 bases are shared with TRBD1. This CDR3 is 14 amino acids long. V lost 5 bases, J lost 1 base, and 5 bases stayed unmatched. Germline V gene data show CDR1 as SGHAT and CDR2 as FQNNGV. CDR3 sequence (DNA): TGTGCCAGCAGCGAGGACAGGAAATCCTACGAGCAGTACTTC. Amino acid sequence: CASSEDRKSYEQYF.

The chain is built from TRBV5-8 and TRBJ2-1; tentative D call: TRBD2 (5 bases). V dropped 6 bases and J dropped 3 bases, with 10 bases sitting between them. The V gene's germline CDR1 is SGHTS and CDR2 YDEGEE. This CDR3 has 13 amino acids. The CDR3 DNA sequence: TGTGCCAGCAAGGACTCTTACTACAATGAGCAGTTCTTC. Translating it yields CASKDSYYNEQFF.

This sequence joins TRBV6-1 and TRBJ2-1; no definite D call. V lost 3 bases, J lost 1 base, and 10 bases lay in between. The CDR3 totals 15 residues. Per the germline V gene, CDR1 is MNHNS and CDR2 is SASEGT. CDR3 sequence: CASSDGAYSYNEQFF. The CDR3 DNA is TGTGCCAGCAGTGACGGAGCGTATTCCTACAATGAGCAGTTCTTC.

The J gene is TRBJ1-6, the V gene TRBV18; 7 positions match TRBD1. The CDR3 extends over 16 amino acids. V was clipped by 2 bases and J by 10 bases; unmatched bases: 11. Germline assignment: CDR1 KGHSH and CDR2 LQKENI. CDR3 region: CASSPRGPPTESPLHF. CDR3 in DNA: TGTGCCAGCTCACCAAGGGGGCCGCCAACGGAATCACCCCTCCACTTT.

The chain recombines TRBV13 with TRBJ1-6, with D possibly matching TRBD1 (6 bases). Trimming cost V 5 bases and J 7 bases, with 18 bases left between them. Germline V gives CDR1 PRHDT, CDR2 FYEKMQ (reference sequence). The CDR3 loop spans 16 amino acids. The DNA of the CDR3 is TGTGCCAGCAGCCAAGGGACGGGCAGGGGAAATTCACCCCTCCACTTT. It encodes CASSQGTGRGNSPLHF.

The CDR3 reads CASSVEGARNTIYF. CDR3 nucleotides: TGCGCCAGCAGTGTTGAGGGGGCTCGAAACACCATATATTTT. The chain employs TRBV10-2 and TRBJ1-3, with 7 nucleotides matching TRBD1. Germline trimming cut 4 bases from V and 5 bases from J; bases unmatched to any gene: 5. The CDR3 runs 14 residues. Germline CDR1 reads WSHSY; CDR2 reads SAAADI.

The chain has TRBV9 and TRBJ1-5, with D maybe TRBD1 (6 bases). With 3 bases removed from V and 0 bases from J, the gap between germline ends came to 7 bases. CDR3 length: 14 amino acids. Germline-derived CDR1 and CDR2 are SGDLS and YYNGEE. CDR3 bases: TGTGCCAGCAGCGAGGGGGTTAGCAATCAGCCCCAGCATTTT. It translates to CASSEGVSNQPQHF.

The gene calls are TRBV18 and TRBJ2-3; possibly TRBD2 for D (5 bases). Germline CDR1 is KGHSH and CDR2 is LQKENI. V lost 2 bases and J lost 6, with 15 bases in between. The CDR3 is 15 residues long. This chain's CDR3 is CASSPIPLVFDTQYF. The DNA for the CDR3 is TGTGCCAGCTCACCAATCCCACTAGTCTTTGATACGCAGTATTTT.

The chain recombines TRBV5-1 with TRBJ2-5, with a possible D match to TRBD2 (6 bases). Germline CDR1 reads SGHRS; CDR2 reads YFSETQ. The CDR3 consists of 14 residues. V was trimmed by 7 bases and J by 4 bases, leaving 17 bases between them. The CDR3 nucleotides are TGCGCCAGCGCCCCGAGGGGAGCGGGAGAGACCCAGTACTTC. It codes for CASAPRGAGETQYF.

The V call is TRBV28, the J call TRBJ2-7, with 7 bases fitting TRBD1. Per the germline V gene, CDR1 is MDHEN and CDR2 is SYDVKM. With V trimmed by 5 bases and J by 2 bases, 9 bases remained unmatched. The CDR3 consists of 15 residues. CDR3 bases: TGTGCCAGCAGTAGGGGGCGCTTAAAAGCCTACGAGCAGTACTTC. Its protein is CASSRGRLKAYEQYF.

The chain joins TRBV5-1 to TRBJ2-2; D is possibly TRBD2 (5 bases). This CDR3 comprises 13 residues. V was cut by 1 base and J by 5 bases, with 6 bases left in between. The V gene's germline CDR1 is SGHRS and CDR2 YFSETQ. The CDR3 sequence: CASSLTGTGELFF. CDR3 DNA: TGCGCCAGCAGCTTGACGGGGACCGGGGAGCTGTTTTTT.

The rearrangement joins TRBV7-2 to TRBJ1-4, with unresolved D. CDR3 length equals 14 residues. Between the trimmed V and J ends, which lost 5 bases and 5 bases, there was a span of 12 bases. Germline V gene lookup returns CDR1 SGHTA and CDR2 FQGNSA. CDR3 in amino acids: CASSRRVQNEKLFF. The CDR3 coding sequence is TGTGCCAGCAGCCGGAGGGTCCAAAATGAAAAACTGTTTTTT.

This clone appeared once. The V and J genes are TRBV9 and TRBJ1-2; D remains ambiguous. Trimming removed 3 bases from V and 2 bases from J, with 11 bases in between. The germline V gene encodes CDR1 SGDLS and CDR2 YYNGEE. The CDR3 has 14 residues. CDR3 residues: CASSALAINYGYTF. CDR3 DNA sequence: TGTGCCAGCAGCGCGTTGGCCATAAACTATGGCTACACCTTC.

The chain joins TRBV27 to TRBJ2-2; 9 nucleotides align to TRBD1. V shed 5 bases and J 5 bases; nucleotides not matched to a gene: 9. CDR1 is MNHEY, CDR2 SMNVEV, per germline (reference sequence). There are 16 residues in the CDR3. The CDR3 coding sequence is TGTGCCAGCAGTAAAACCGGGACAGGGCTTACCGGGGAGCTGTTTTTT. Translating it yields CASSKTGTGLTGELFF.

The chain employs TRBV4-3 and TRBJ1-3, with TRBD1 identical over 7 bases. The V gene end was trimmed by 4 bases and the J gene end by 0 bases; junction bases not matched to a gene: 6. CDR3 size: 16 residues. Germline V lookup: CDR1 LGHNA, CDR2 YSLEER. The DNA of the CDR3 is TGCGCCAGCAGCCCCGACAGGGTTAGCTCTGGAAACACCATATATTTT. Its protein product is CASSPDRVSSGNTIYF.

V usage is TRBV6-6 and J usage is TRBJ2-7, with a weak D call TRBD2 (5 bases). CDR1 is MNHNY, CDR2 SVGAGI, per germline (reference sequence). The CDR3 runs 12 residues. V lost 9 bases and J lost 2, with 11 bases in between. The CDR3: CASTSGAYEQYF. In DNA, the CDR3 is TGTGCCAGTACGAGCGGAGCCTACGAGCAGTACTTC.

J is TRBJ1-2 and V is TRBV30, with D perhaps TRBD1 (6 bases). V shed 2 bases and J shed 7 bases, with 17 bases lying between them. The CDR3 totals 14 residues. Germline values: CDR1 GTSNPN, CDR2 SVGIG (reference sequence). CDR3 loop: CAWSFDRWGSGYTF. Written as DNA, the CDR3 is TGTGCCTGGAGTTTCGACAGGTGGGGGAGTGGCTACACCTTC.

The chain has TRBV30 and TRBJ1-5, with 7 bases matching TRBD1. V gave up 1 base and J gave up 1 base; unmatched junction bases: 4. The germline CDR1 and CDR2 sequences are GTSNPN and SVGIG (reference sequence). The CDR3 spans 15 residues. The CDR3 is CAWSGQGGSNQPQHF. The CDR3 nucleotides read TGTGCCTGGAGTGGTCAGGGGGGAAGCAATCAGCCCCAGCATTTT.

The genes are TRBV7-6 and TRBJ1-1, with TRBD1 matching over 8 bases. The length of the CDR3 is 16 residues. Germline-derived CDR1 and CDR2 are SGHVS and FNYEAQ. Trimming took 4 bases from V and 3 from J; bases not matched to a gene: 10. CDR3 DNA: TGTGCCAGCAGCTCCTCAGGGGGCCCTGGGGACACTGAAGCTTTCTTT. Its protein product is CASSSSGGPGDTEAFF.

The chain recombines TRBV18 with TRBJ2-5; 7 nucleotides align to TRBD2. This CDR3 comprises 14 residues. Unmatched junction bases numbered 5, after V lost 3 bases and J lost 4 bases. Germline V gives CDR1 KGHSH, CDR2 LQKENI. This chain's CDR3 is CASSPLIAGETQYF. CDR3 DNA: TGTGCCAGCTCACCTTTAATAGCGGGAGAGACCCAGTACTTC.